This TCR beta chain was obtained from a study of blood T cell repertoires in COVID-19. Across the study: Acute and convalescent COVID-19 specimens originated in the United States, Italy and Spain. Nucleic acid was either cDNA or gDNA, and it came from T cells, B-cell-depleted T cells, or PBMCs.

The V end was cut by 2 bases, the J end by 7 bases, with 11 bases between. This CDR3 spans 13 amino acids. Germline lookup yields CDR1 MNHEY and CDR2 SMNVEV (reference sequence). Libraries were prepared by immunoSEQ multiplex PCR; TCRdb keeps only in-frame clonotypes and omits some of them. This table holds roughly 310,000 clones, approximately 89% found once. This TCR was recovered from a woman aged 40-49 years who had recovered from COVID-19. The chain carries TRBV27 and TRBJ1-2; TRBD1 is a possible D gene (5 bases). Sequenced input: PBMCs or T cells enriched from blood (not recorded which). The CDR3 sequence is CASSLKGRGGYTF. Written as DNA, the CDR3 is TGTGCCAGCAGTTTAAAGGGGAGGGGTGGCTACACCTTC.